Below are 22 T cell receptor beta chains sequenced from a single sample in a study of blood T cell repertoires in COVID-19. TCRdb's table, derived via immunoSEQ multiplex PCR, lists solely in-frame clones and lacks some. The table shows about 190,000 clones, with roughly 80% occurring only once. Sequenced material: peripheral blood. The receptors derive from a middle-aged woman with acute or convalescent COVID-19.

Here the CDR3 reads CASSLAVFSEQFF. CDR3 nucleotide sequence: TGTGCCAGCAGCTTAGCGGTCTTCTCTGAGCAGTTCTTC. This chain links TRBV11-2 with TRBJ2-1, with D uncertain. Trimming removed 1 base at V and 9 bases at J, with 10 bases between. Germline assignment: CDR1 SGHAT and CDR2 FQNNGV. The CDR3 totals 13 residues.

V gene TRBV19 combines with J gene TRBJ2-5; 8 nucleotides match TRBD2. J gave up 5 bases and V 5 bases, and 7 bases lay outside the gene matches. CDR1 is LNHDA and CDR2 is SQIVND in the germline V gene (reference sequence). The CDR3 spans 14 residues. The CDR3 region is CASSAAGGEETQYF. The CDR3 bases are TGTGCCAGTAGTGCTGCGGGAGGAGAGGAGACCCAGTACTTC.

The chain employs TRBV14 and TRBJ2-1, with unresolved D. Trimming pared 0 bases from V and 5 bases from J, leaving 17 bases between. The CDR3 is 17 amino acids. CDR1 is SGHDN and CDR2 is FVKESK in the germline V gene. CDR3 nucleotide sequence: TGTGCCAGCAGCCAAGAGAGGTCCTCGCCTACTAACAATGAGCAGTTCTTC. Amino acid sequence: CASSQERSSPTNNEQFF.

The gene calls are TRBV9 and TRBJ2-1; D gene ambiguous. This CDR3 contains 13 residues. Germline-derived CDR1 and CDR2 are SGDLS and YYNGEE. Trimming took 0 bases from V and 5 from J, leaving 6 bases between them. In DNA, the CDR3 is TGTGCCAGCAGCGTAGTCCCAGACAATGAGCAGTTCTTC. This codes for CASSVVPDNEQFF.

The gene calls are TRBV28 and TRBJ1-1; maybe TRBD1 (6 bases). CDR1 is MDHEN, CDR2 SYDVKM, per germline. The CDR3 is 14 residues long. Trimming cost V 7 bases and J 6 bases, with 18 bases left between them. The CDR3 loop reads CASIATREGAEAFF. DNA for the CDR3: TGTGCCAGCATCGCGACCAGGGAGGGGGCTGAAGCTTTCTTT. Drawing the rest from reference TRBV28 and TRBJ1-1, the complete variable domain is DVKVTQSSRYLVKRTGEKVFLECVQDMDHENMFWYRQDPGLGLRLIYFSYDVKMKEKGDIPEGYSVSREKKERFSLILESASTNQTSMYLCASIATREGAEAFFGQGTRLTVV.

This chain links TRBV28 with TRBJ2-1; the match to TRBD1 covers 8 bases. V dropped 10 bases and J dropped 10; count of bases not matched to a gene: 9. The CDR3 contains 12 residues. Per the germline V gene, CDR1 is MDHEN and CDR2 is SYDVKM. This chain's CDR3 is CATWDRINEQFF. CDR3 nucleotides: TGTGCCACCTGGGACAGGATCAACGAGCAGTTCTTC. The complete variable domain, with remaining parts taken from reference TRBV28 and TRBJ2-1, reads DVKVTQSSRYLVKRTGEKVFLECVQDMDHENMFWYRQDPGLGLRLIYFSYDVKMKEKGDIPEGYSVSREKKERFSLILESASTNQTSMYLCATWDRINEQFFGPGTRLTVL.

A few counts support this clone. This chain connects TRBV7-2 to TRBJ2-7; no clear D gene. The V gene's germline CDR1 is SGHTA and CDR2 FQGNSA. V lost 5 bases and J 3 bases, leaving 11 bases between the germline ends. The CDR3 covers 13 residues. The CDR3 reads CASSPRPNYEQYF. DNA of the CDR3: TGTGCCAGCAGCCCCAGGCCTAACTACGAGCAGTACTTC. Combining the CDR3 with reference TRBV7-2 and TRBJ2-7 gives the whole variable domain GAGVSQSPSNKVTEKGKDVELRCDPISGHTALYWYRQSLGQGLEFLIYFQGNSAPDKSGLPSDRFSAERTGGSVSTLTIQRTQQEDSAVYLCASSPRPNYEQYFGPGTRLTVT.

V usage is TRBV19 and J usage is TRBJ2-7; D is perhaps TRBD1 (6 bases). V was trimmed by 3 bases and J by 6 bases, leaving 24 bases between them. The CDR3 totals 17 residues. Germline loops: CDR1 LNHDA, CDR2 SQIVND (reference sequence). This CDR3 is CASSIGGRGARSGEQYF. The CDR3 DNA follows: TGTGCCAGTAGTATTGGGGGCCGAGGAGCCCGGTCGGGCGAGCAGTACTTC.

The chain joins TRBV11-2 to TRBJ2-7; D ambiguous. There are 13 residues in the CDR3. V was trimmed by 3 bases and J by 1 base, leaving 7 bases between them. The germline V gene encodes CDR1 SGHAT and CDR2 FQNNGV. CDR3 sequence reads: CASSFSGSYEQYF. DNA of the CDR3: TGTGCCAGCAGCTTCTCCGGTTCCTACGAGCAGTACTTC.

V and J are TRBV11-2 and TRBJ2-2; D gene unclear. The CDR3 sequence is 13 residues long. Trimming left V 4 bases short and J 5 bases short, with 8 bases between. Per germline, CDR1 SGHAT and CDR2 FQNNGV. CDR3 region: CASSYYVTGELFF. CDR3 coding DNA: TGTGCCAGCAGCTACTATGTGACCGGGGAGCTGTTTTTT.

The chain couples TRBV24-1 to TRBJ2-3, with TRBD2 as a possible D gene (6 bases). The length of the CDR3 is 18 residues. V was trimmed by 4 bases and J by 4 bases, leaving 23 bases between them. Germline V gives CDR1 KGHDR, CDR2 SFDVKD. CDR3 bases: TGTGCCACCAGTGACCTGGGTTGGGGGACTTCCTCGGCAGATACGCAGTATTTT. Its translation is CATSDLGWGTSSADTQYF.

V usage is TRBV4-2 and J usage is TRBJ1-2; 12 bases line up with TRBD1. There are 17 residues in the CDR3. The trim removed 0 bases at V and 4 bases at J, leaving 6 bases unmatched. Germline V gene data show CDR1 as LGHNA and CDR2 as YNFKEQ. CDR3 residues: CASSQEGQGAVGYGYTF. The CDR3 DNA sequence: TGTGCCAGCAGCCAAGAGGGACAGGGGGCAGTCGGCTATGGCTACACCTTC.

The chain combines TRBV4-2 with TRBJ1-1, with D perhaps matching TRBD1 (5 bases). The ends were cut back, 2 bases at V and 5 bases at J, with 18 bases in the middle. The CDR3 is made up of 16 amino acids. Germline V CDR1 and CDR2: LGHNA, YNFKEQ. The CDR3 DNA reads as TGTGCCAGCAGCCAAAGACCGAGCCAAGGGGTTACTGAAGCTTTCTTT. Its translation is CASSQRPSQGVTEAFF.

CDR3 in DNA: TGTGCCAGCCGCGACAGAAGCTATGGCTACACCTTC. Its translation: CASRDRSYGYTF. This chain connects TRBV19 to TRBJ1-2, with a possible D match to TRBD1 (5 bases). The V and J ends lost 9 bases and 4 bases respectively, with 12 bases between them. The CDR3 is 12 residues long. In germline, CDR1 is LNHDA, CDR2 SQIVND (reference sequence).

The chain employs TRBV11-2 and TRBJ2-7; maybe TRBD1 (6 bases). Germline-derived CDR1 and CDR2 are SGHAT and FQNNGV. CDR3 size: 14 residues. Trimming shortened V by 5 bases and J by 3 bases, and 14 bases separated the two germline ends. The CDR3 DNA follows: TGTGCCAGCAGCCGTCTAACAGGGAACTACGAGCAGTACTTC. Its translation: CASSRLTGNYEQYF.

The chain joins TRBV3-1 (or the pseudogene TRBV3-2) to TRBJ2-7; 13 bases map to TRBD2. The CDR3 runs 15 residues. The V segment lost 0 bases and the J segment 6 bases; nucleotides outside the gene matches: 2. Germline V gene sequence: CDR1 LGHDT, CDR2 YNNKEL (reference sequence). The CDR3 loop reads CASSQEGLAGVEQYF. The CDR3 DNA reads TGTGCCAGCAGCCAAGAAGGACTAGCGGGGGTCGAGCAGTACTTC.

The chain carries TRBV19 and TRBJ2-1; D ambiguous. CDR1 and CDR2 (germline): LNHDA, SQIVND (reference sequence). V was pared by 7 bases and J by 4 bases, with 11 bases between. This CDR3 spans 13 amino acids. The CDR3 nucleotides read TGTGCCAGTACCGGGTGGGTATACAATGAGCAGTTCTTC. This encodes CASTGWVYNEQFF.

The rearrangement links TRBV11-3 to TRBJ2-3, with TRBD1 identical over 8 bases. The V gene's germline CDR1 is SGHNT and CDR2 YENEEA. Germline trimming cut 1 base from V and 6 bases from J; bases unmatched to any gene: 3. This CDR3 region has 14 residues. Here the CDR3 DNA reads TGTGCCAGCAGCTTAGGGGACAGGCGGGATACGCAGTATTTT. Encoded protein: CASSLGDRRDTQYF.

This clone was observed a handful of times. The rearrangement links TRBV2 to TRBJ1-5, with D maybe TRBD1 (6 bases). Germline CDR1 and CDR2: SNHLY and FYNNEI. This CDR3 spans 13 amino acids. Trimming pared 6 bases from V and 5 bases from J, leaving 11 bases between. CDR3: CASREDRDQPQHF. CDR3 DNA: TGTGCCAGCAGAGAGGACAGAGATCAGCCCCAGCATTTT.

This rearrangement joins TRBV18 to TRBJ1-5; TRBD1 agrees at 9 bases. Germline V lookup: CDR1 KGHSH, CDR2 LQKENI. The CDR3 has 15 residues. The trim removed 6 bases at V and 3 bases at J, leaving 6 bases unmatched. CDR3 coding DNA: TGTGCCAGCTCCCGGACAGGGGTGAACAATCAGCCCCAGCATTTT. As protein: CASSRTGVNNQPQHF.

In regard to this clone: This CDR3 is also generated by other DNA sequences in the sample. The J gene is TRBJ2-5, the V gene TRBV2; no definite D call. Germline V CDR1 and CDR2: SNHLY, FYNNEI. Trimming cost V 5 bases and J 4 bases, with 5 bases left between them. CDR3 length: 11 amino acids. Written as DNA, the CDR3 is TGTGCCAGCAGTTCCCTAGAGACCCAGTACTTC. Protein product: CASSSLETQYF.

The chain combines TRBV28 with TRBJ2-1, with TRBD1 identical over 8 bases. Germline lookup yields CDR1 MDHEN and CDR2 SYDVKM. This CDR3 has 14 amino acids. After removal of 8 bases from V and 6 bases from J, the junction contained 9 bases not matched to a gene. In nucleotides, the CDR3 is TGTGCCAGCTCACCGCCGGACAGGGCCAATGAGCAGTTCTTC. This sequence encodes CASSPPDRANEQFF. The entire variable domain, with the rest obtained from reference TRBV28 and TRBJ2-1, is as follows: DVKVTQSSRYLVKRTGEKVFLECVQDMDHENMFWYRQDPGLGLRLIYFSYDVKMKEKGDIPEGYSVSREKKERFSLILESASTNQTSMYLCASSPPDRANEQFFGPGTRLTVL.